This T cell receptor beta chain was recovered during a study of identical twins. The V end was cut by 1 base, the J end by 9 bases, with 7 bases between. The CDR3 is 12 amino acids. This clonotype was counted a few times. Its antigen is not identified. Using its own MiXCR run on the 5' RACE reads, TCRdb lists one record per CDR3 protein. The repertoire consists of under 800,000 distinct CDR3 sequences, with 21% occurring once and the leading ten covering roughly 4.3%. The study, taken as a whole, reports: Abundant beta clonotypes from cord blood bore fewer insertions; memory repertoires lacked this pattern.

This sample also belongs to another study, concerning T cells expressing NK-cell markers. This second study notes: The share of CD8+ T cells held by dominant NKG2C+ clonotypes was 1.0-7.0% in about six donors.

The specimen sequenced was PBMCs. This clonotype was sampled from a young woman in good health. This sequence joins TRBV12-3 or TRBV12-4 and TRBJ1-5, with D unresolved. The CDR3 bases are TGTGCCAGCAGTTTAGGGGGTCGGCCCCAGCATTTT. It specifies CASSLGGRPQHF.